This passage covers 18 T cell receptor beta chains from one sample sequenced in a study of cytomegalovirus exposure and HLA in healthy donors (dated by TCRdb to 2016 to 2017). The library was produced with the immunoSEQ multiplex PCR assay. For the multiplex PCR, a mixture combining 60 forward primers for TCR Vbeta segments and 13 reverse primers for TCR Jbeta segments was used. TCRdb carries this immuneACCESS record with in-frame sequences only. Its versions omit some clonotypes, under half of them owing to an unresolved V gene in the studies checked, with the rest unexplained. The sample table shows around 150,000 clones, and around 74% are seen once. The ten largest make up roughly 6% of the sample. Input material: PBMCs. The receptors shown here come from a man aged 50-59 years in good health and CMV-seropositive.

This chain joins TRBV5-6 and TRBJ1-6; D may be TRBD1 (5 bases). Trimming removed 0 bases at V and 8 bases at J, with 9 bases between. CDR1 is SGHDT, CDR2 YYEEEE, per germline. The CDR3 covers 14 residues. The CDR3 sequence: CASSLEGLYSPLHF. DNA of the CDR3: TGTGCCAGCAGCTTGGAGGGACTATATTCACCCCTCCACTTT.

This clone has only a few counts. The chain uses TRBV10-1 and TRBJ2-1; TRBD2 agrees at 10 bases. J was trimmed by 1 base and V by 2 bases; bases with no gene match: 8. The CDR3 totals 18 residues. Germline V gene data show CDR1 as WNHNN and CDR2 as SYGVQD (reference sequence). CDR3 protein: CASSEASGSAFSYNEQFF. The CDR3 DNA is TGCGCCAGCAGTGAGGCTAGCGGGAGTGCATTTTCCTACAATGAGCAGTTCTTC.

On this clone itself: Sequence at one end of the junction differs from germline and may be a read error. The chain is built from TRBV7-4 and TRBJ2-5; no reliable D call. Germline lookup yields CDR1 SGHVT and CDR2 SQSDAQ. The CDR3 is made up of 16 amino acids. CDR3 nucleotides: TGTGCCGGCAGCTTAGTTGAGGAACTTTGTCGAGAGACCCAGTACTTC. Its protein is CAGSLVEELCRETQYF.

J is TRBJ2-1 and V is TRBV11-2; 8 positions agree with TRBD1. The CDR3 spans 15 residues. Losses at the gene ends were 5 bases for V and 0 bases for J; bases not matched to a gene: 3. Germline CDR1 reads SGHAT; CDR2 reads FQNNGV. CDR3: CASSPGGLSYNEQFF. The DNA for the CDR3 is TGTGCCAGCAGCCCAGGGGGCCTCTCCTACAATGAGCAGTTCTTC.

This chain uses TRBV9 with TRBJ1-2; D gene ambiguous. From germline, CDR1 is SGDLS and CDR2 YYNGEE. The CDR3 loop spans 13 amino acids. V shed 4 bases and J shed 4 bases, with 11 bases lying between them. The CDR3 DNA reads as TGTGCCAGCAGCCCACATGAATCCTATGGCTACACCTTC. This encodes CASSPHESYGYTF.

This chain uses TRBV6-6 with TRBJ2-1; D not certain. Germline V gene lookup returns CDR1 MNHNY and CDR2 SVGAGI (reference sequence). This CDR3 spans 11 amino acids. With 2 bases removed from V and 10 bases from J, the gap between germline ends came to 6 bases. The CDR3 DNA reads as TGTGCCAGCAGTTACGGGCAGGAGCAGTTCTTC. Translating gives CASSYGQEQFF.

This clone has a handful of counts. V gene TRBV9 combines with J gene TRBJ2-7; a weak D match, TRBD2 (6 bases). Germline-derived CDR1 and CDR2 are SGDLS and YYNGEE. This CDR3 comprises 16 residues. Trimming left V 4 bases short and J 2 bases short, with 19 bases between. The CDR3 sequence is CASSPRLVAEAYEQYF. The CDR3 region has the DNA TGTGCCAGCAGCCCCCGGTTGGTAGCGGAAGCCTACGAGCAGTACTTC.

A note on this clone: Other nucleotide sequences in the sample specify the same CDR3. V and J are TRBV29-1 and TRBJ2-5; a possible D gene is TRBD2 (6 bases). Germline CDR1 SQVTM, CDR2 ANQGSEA. The germline V and J ends were trimmed by 3 bases and 4 bases, with 12 bases remaining between them. CDR3 size: 13 residues. DNA for the CDR3: TGCAGCGTTGAGGCGGGGTCGGGAGAGACCCAGTACTTC. It specifies CSVEAGSGETQYF.

The CDR3 sequence is CASSRGGNYEQYF. In DNA form, the CDR3 reads TGTGCCAGCAGCCGCGGGGGGAACTACGAGCAGTACTTC. The chain couples TRBV11-2 to TRBJ2-7; 8 nucleotides line up with TRBD2. This CDR3 is built from 13 residues. In germline, CDR1 is SGHAT, CDR2 FQNNGV. J was trimmed by 3 bases and V by 5 bases; bases with no gene match: 3.

This sequence joins TRBV10-1 and TRBJ2-2; possibly TRBD2 for D (5 bases). With 9 bases removed from V and 0 bases from J, the gap between germline ends came to 8 bases. Germline CDR1 and CDR2: WNHNN and SYGVQD (reference sequence). The length of the CDR3 is 13 residues. This CDR3 reads CARPGANTGELFF. As DNA, the CDR3 is TGCGCCAGGCCCGGGGCGAACACCGGGGAGCTGTTTTTT.

This sequence joins TRBV28 and TRBJ2-1; a possible D gene is TRBD2 (5 bases). V lost 11 bases and J lost 3, with 26 bases in between. Per the germline V gene, CDR1 is MDHEN and CDR2 is SYDVKM. The length of the CDR3 is 17 residues. CDR3 sequence (DNA): TGTGCCCCGTCCCCCAATGGCGGGCCTGTCCACTACAATGAGCAGTTCTTC. Residues: CAPSPNGGPVHYNEQFF.

The chain employs TRBV6-1 and TRBJ2-2, with D possibly being TRBD1 (5 bases). V was cut by 4 bases and J by 7 bases, with 10 bases left in between. The CDR3 contains 13 residues. CDR1 MNHNS and CDR2 SASEGT come from the germline V gene. The chain's CDR3 is CASSVQGNGELFF. The CDR3 coding sequence is TGTGCCAGCAGTGTCCAGGGAAACGGGGAGCTGTTTTTT.

This clone came up once. The rearrangement uses TRBV2 and TRBJ2-7; 7 positions agree with TRBD2. CDR1 and CDR2 (germline): SNHLY, FYNNEI. The ends lost 8 bases at V and 0 bases at J; junction bases unmatched: 4. This CDR3 is built from 13 residues. Here the CDR3 reads CASLAGSSYEQYF. The DNA for the CDR3 is TGTGCCAGCTTAGCGGGCAGCTCCTACGAGCAGTACTTC.

V usage is TRBV5-1 and J usage is TRBJ2-1; TRBD2 is a possible D gene (5 bases). Per germline, CDR1 SGHRS and CDR2 YFSETQ. The CDR3 is 13 residues long. V was pared by 4 bases and J by 3 bases, with 8 bases between. The CDR3 sequence is CASSSGLYNEQFF. In DNA form, the CDR3 reads TGCGCCAGCAGCAGTGGACTCTACAATGAGCAGTTCTTC.

The chain has TRBV28 and TRBJ1-1, with D possibly being TRBD1 (6 bases). The germline V gene has CDR1 MDHEN and CDR2 SYDVKM. The V gene lost 7 bases and the J gene lost 6 bases, with 21 bases spanning the gap. The CDR3 is made up of 15 amino acids. CDR3 sequence: CASMSYRVRGPEAFF. The CDR3 DNA sequence: TGTGCCAGCATGTCGTACAGGGTAAGGGGACCTGAAGCTTTCTTT.

The rearrangement joins TRBV10-3 to TRBJ1-5; 7 positions agree with TRBD1. The CDR3 is made up of 16 amino acids. Germline CDR1 and CDR2: ENHRY and SYGVKD. Trimming cost V 0 bases and J 3 bases; bases outside gene matches: 5. The CDR3 region is CAISESRTGDNQPQHF. Here the CDR3 DNA reads TGTGCCATCAGTGAGTCCCGAACAGGGGACAATCAGCCCCAGCATTTT.

A remark on this clone: Its ends do not fully match the called genes, so a read error is possible. The chain links TRBV6-1 to TRBJ1-5, with 11 bases lining up with TRBD1. CDR1 MNHNS and CDR2 SASEGT come from the germline V gene. This CDR3 spans 21 amino acids. CDR3 sequence: CASSEIGGTGGASWSNQPQHF. Written as DNA, the CDR3 is TGTGCTAGCAGTGAAATCGGTGGGACAGGGGGAGCCTCGTGGAGCAATCAGCCCCAGCATTTT.

This chain joins TRBV4-2 and TRBJ1-2; 9 bases match TRBD1. This CDR3 has 13 amino acids. CDR1 LGHNA and CDR2 YNFKEQ come from the germline V gene. The J segment lost 8 bases and the V segment lost 1 base, leaving 2 bases of the junction unmatched. CDR3 sequence: CASSQGTGDGYTF. CDR3 sequence (DNA): TGTGCCAGCAGCCAAGGGACAGGGGACGGCTACACCTTC.